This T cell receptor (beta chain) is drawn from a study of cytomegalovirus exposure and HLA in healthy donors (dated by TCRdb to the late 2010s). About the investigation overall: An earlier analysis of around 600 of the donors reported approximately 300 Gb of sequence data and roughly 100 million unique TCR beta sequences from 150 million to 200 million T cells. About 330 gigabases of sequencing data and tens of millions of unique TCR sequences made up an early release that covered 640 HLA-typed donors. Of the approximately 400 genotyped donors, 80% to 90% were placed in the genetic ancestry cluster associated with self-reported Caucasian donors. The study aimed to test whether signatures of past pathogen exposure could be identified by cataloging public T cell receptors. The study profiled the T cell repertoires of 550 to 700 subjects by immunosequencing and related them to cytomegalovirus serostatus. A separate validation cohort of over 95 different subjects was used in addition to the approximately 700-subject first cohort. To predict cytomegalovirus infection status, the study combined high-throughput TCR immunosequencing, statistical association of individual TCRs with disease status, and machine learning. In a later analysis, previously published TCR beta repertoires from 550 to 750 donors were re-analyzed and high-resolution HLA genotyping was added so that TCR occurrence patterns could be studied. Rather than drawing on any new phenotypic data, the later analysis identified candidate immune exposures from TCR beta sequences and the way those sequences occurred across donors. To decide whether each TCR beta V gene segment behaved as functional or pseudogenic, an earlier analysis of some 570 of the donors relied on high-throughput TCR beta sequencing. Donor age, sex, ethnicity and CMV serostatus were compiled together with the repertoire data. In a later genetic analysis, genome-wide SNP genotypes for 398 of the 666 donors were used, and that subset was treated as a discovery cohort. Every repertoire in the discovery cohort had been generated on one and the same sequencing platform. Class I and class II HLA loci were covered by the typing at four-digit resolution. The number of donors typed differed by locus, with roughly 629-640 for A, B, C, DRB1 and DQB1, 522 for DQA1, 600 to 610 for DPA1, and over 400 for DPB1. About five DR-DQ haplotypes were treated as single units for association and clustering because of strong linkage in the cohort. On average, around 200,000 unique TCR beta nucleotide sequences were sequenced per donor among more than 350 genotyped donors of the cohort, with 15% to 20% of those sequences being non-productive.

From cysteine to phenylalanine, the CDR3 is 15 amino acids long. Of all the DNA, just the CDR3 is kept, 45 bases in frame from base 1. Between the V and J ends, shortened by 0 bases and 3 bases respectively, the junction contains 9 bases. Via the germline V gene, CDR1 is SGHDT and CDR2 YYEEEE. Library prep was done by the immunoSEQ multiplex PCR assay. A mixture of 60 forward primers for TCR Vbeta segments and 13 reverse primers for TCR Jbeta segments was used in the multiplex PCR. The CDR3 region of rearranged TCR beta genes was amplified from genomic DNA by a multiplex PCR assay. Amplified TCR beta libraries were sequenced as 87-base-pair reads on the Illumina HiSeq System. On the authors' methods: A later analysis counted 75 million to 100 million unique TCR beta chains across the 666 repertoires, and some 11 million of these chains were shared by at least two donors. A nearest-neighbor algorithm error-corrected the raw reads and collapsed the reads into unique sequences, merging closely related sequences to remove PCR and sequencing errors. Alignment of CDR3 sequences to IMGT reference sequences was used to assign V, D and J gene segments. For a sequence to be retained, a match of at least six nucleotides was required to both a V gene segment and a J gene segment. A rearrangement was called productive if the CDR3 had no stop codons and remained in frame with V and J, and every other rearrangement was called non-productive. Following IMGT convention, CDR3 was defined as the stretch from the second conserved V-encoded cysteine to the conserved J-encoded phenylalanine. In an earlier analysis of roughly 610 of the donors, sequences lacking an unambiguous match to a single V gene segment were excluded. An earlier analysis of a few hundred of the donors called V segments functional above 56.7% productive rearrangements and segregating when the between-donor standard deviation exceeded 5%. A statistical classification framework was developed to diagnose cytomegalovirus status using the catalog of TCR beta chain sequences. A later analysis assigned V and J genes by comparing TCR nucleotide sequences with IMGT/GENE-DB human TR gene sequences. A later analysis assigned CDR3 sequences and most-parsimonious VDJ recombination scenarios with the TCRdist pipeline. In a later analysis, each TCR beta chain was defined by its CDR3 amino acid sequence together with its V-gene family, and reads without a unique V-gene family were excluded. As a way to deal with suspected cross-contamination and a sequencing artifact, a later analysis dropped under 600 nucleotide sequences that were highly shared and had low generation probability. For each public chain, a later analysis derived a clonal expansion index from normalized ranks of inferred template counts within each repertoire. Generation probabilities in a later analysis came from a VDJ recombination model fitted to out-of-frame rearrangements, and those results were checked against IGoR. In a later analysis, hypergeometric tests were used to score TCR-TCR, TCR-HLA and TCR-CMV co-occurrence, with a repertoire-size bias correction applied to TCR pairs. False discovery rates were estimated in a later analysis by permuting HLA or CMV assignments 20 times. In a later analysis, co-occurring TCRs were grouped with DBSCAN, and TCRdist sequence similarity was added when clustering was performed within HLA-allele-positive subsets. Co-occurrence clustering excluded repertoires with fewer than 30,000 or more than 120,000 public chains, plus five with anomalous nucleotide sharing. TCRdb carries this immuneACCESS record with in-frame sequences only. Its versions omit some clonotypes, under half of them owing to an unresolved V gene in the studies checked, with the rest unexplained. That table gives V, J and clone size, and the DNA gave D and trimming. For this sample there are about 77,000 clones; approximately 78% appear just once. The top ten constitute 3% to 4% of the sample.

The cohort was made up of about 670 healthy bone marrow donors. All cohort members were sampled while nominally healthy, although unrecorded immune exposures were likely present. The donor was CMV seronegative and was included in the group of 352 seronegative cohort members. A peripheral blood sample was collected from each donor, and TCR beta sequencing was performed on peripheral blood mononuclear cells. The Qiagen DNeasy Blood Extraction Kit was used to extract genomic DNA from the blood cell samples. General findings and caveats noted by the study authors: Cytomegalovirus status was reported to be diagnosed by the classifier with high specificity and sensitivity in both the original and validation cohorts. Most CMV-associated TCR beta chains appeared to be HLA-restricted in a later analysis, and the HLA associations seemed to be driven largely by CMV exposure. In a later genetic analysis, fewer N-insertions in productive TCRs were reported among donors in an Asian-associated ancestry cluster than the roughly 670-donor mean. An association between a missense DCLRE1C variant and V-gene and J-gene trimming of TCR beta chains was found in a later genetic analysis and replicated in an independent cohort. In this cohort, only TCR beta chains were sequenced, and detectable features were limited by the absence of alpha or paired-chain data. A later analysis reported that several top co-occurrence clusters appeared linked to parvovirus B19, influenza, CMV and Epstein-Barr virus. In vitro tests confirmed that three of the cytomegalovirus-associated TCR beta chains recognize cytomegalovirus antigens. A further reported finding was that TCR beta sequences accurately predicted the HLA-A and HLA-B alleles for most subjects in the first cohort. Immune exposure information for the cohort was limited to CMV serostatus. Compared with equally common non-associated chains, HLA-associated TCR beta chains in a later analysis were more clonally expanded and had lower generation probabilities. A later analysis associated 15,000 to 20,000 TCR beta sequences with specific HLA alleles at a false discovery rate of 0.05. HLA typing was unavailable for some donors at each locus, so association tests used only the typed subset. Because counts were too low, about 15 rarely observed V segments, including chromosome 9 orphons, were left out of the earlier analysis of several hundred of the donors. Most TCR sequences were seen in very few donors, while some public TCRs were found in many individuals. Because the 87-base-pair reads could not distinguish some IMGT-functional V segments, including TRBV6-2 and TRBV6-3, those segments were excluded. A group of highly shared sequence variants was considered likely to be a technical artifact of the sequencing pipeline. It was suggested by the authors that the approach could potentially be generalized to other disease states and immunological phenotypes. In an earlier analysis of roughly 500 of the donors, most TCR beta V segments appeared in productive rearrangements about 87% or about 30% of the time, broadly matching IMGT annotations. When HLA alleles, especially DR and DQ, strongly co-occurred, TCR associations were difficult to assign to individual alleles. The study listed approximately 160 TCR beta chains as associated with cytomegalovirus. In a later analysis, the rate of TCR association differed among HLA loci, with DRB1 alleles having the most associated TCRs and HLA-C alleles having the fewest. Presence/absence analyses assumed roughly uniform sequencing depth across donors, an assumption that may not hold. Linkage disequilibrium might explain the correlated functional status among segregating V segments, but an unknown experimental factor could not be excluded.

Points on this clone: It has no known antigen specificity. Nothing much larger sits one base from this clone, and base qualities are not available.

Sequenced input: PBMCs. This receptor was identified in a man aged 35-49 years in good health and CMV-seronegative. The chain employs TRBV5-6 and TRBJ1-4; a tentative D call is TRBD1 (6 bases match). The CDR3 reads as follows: CASSLVGGSNEKLFF. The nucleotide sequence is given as TGTGCCAGCAGCTTGGTAGGGGGATCTAATGAAAAACTGTTTTTT.